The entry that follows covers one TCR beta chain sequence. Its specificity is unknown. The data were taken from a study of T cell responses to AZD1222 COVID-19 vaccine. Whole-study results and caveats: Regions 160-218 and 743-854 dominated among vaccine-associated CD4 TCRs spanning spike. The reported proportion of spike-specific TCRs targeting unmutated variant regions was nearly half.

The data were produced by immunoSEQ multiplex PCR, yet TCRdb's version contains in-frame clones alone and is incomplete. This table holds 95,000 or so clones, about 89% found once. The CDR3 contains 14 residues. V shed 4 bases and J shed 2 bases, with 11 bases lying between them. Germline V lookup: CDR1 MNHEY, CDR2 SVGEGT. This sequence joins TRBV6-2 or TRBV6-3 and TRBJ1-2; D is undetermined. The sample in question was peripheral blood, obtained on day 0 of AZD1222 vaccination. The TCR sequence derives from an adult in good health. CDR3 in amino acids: CASSSPGLNYGYTF. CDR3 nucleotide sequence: TGTGCCAGCAGTTCACCGGGGTTAAACTATGGCTACACCTTC.